A single sample gave rise to the 27 T cell receptor beta chains below, sequenced in a study of T cell repertoires in cytomegalovirus infection (dated by TCRdb to about 2019). The instrument given in TCRdb is Illumina HiSeq 1500. TCRdb ran its own pipeline on the public reads, namely fastp trimming at Q25 and MiXCR clone calling, and kept in-frame beta chains. Rows with a matching CDR3 protein are joined into one entry that keeps the most common DNA and genes. This sample gives more than 400,000 distinct CDR3 sequences in total; 26% of them show up just once. About 13% of the sample goes to the ten largest clones. The sequencing sample was made of PBMCs. The receptor set was obtained from a human donor in good health (CMV status not recorded). Some clones in this sample may be carry-over from other donors' samples.

In this sample, this clonotype turned up a few times. J is TRBJ1-2 and V is TRBV6-2 or TRBV6-3, with unresolved D. The CDR3 spans 12 residues. Germline loops: CDR1 MNHEY, CDR2 SVGEGT. V lost 6 bases and J lost 2, with 7 bases in between. In nucleotides, the CDR3 is TGTGCCAGCAGCGACGGCAACTATGGCTACACCTTC. It is translated as CASSDGNYGYTF.

This clonotype was counted a few times. The rearrangement uses TRBV15 and TRBJ2-2; D might be TRBD1 or TRBD2, each matching 5 bases. V was pared by 0 bases and J by 2 bases, with 13 bases between. Germline CDR1 LNHNV, CDR2 YYDKDF (reference sequence). The CDR3 runs 17 residues. The CDR3 DNA reads TGTGCCACCAGCAGAGATGGGTGGGACGGAAACACCGGGGAGCTGTTTTTT. It translates to CATSRDGWDGNTGELFF.

This clonotype was found a few times. The rearrangement links TRBV12-3 or TRBV12-4 to TRBJ1-4, with a tentative D call TRBD1 (5 bases). There are 15 residues in the CDR3. V dropped 5 bases and J dropped 4 bases, with 14 bases sitting between them. The CDR3 loop is CASSKRQRFNEKLFF. Here the CDR3 DNA reads TGTGCCAGCAGTAAGAGACAGAGATTTAATGAAAAACTGTTTTTT.

The chain employs TRBV5-5 and TRBJ2-7; no firm D call. The CDR3 extends over 14 amino acids. Germline V CDR1 and CDR2: SGHKS, YYEKEE (reference sequence). Trimming left V 1 base short and J 2 bases short, with 10 bases between. The CDR3 sequence is CASSLFSRTYEQYV. CDR3 DNA sequence: TGTGCCAGCAGCTTGTTTAGTAGGACCTACGAGCAGTACGTC.

The chain is built from TRBV6-2 or TRBV6-3 and TRBJ2-1; maybe TRBD2 (6 bases). The germline V and J ends were trimmed by 9 bases and 9 bases, with 15 bases remaining between them. The CDR3 totals 12 residues. In germline, CDR1 is MNHEY, CDR2 SVGEGT. The CDR3, as DNA: TGTGCCAGGAACGGAGGGCCGGGTGAGCAGTTCTTC. Protein sequence: CARNGGPGEQFF.

This clonotype has ten or more counts. V and J are TRBV12-3 or TRBV12-4 and TRBJ1-1, with D maybe TRBD1 (5 bases). This CDR3 spans 12 amino acids. Trimming took 3 bases from V and 11 from J, leaving 13 bases between them. This chain's CDR3 is CASSFSQGEAFF. The CDR3 DNA follows: TGTGCCAGCAGTTTTAGCCAGGGAGAGGCTTTCTTT.

The genes are TRBV28 and TRBJ1-4; 7 bases are shared with TRBD1. The junction had 4 bases not matched to a gene; V was cut back by 4 bases and J by 5 bases. The CDR3 length is 14 residues. Looked up from germline, CDR1 is MDHEN and CDR2 is SYDVKM. CDR3 coding DNA: TGTGCCAGCAGTTCGGGACAGATGAATGAAAAACTGTTTTTT. Amino acids: CASSSGQMNEKLFF.

This clonotype was seen a few times. This chain connects TRBV5-4 to TRBJ2-5; TRBD2 agrees at 7 bases. The V gene's germline CDR1 is SGHNT and CDR2 YYREEE (reference sequence). The CDR3 totals 16 residues. V lost 0 bases and J lost 1; bases outside the gene matches: 6. The CDR3 reads CASSLEAGAGQETQYF. DNA of the CDR3: TGTGCCAGCAGCTTGGAGGCGGGAGCGGGCCAAGAGACCCAGTACTTC.

This chain links TRBV10-3 with TRBJ1-1, with a tentative D call TRBD1 (5 bases). The germline V and J ends were trimmed by 7 bases and 5 bases, with 17 bases remaining between them. The CDR3 length is 14 residues. Germline loops: CDR1 ENHRY, CDR2 SYGVKD. CDR3 bases: TGTGCCATCAAGGCGCGGGGCCCAGGGACTGAAGCTTTCTTT. This encodes CAIKARGPGTEAFF.

This clonotype was counted a few times. The chain employs TRBV6-2 or TRBV6-3 and TRBJ2-1; the match to TRBD2 covers 11 bases. CDR1 is MNHEY, CDR2 SVGEGT, per germline. J was trimmed by 6 bases and V by 2 bases; bases with no gene match: 3. The CDR3 contains 15 residues. The DNA of the CDR3 is TGTGCCAGCAGTTACCGGGGACTAGCGGTCAATGAGCAGTTCTTC. Its protein product is CASSYRGLAVNEQFF.

This clonotype was counted between two and nine times. V is TRBV7-8 and J is TRBJ1-5; D uncertain. Trimming removed 3 bases from V and 9 bases from J, with 6 bases in between. CDR1 and CDR2 from the germline V gene are SGHVS and FQNEAQ. CDR3 length: 11 amino acids. The CDR3 DNA sequence: TGTGCCAGCAGCTTTAGTGGGCCCCAGCATTTT. This codes for CASSFSGPQHF.

This clonotype was seen a handful of times. This chain connects TRBV6-1 to TRBJ2-4; tentatively, D is TRBD1 or TRBD2 (5 bases each). This CDR3 contains 16 residues. In germline, CDR1 is MNHNS, CDR2 SASEGT. The V end was cut by 6 bases, the J end by 9 bases, with 24 bases between. CDR3 sequence: CASSKRPPQVSGIQYF. In DNA form, the CDR3 reads TGTGCCAGCAGCAAGAGGCCGCCACAGGTGAGCGGCATTCAGTACTTC.

The chain uses TRBV6-1 and TRBJ2-7; TRBD1 agrees at 9 bases. This CDR3 is 13 amino acids long. The V gene's germline CDR1 is MNHNS and CDR2 SASEGT. V gave up 6 bases and J gave up 6 bases; unmatched junction bases: 6. The CDR3 DNA is TGTGCCAGCAGCCCGGGACAGGGCCCCGAGCAGTACGTC. Protein sequence: CASSPGQGPEQYV.

The rearrangement joins TRBV28 to TRBJ2-7; a weak D match, TRBD2 (5 bases). This CDR3 spans 12 amino acids. Looked up from germline, CDR1 is MDHEN and CDR2 is SYDVKM. With 7 bases removed from V and 5 bases from J, the gap between germline ends came to 12 bases. The CDR3 protein is CASNGRRNEQYF. The CDR3 DNA sequence: TGTGCCAGCAACGGCAGGAGGAACGAGCAGTACTTC.

The rearrangement uses TRBV27 and TRBJ1-1; tentatively, D is TRBD1 (5 bases). This CDR3 has 15 residues. V lost 6 bases and J 1 base, leaving 15 bases between the germline ends. CDR1 is MNHEY and CDR2 is SMNVEV in the germline V gene (reference sequence). CDR3 loop: CASSPMGTGNTEAFF. The DNA for the CDR3 is TGTGCCAGCAGCCCCATGGGGACGGGGAACACTGAAGCTTTCTTT.

This chain connects TRBV6-5 to TRBJ2-1, with 14 positions matching TRBD2. Trimming removed 4 bases from V and 7 bases from J; junction bases left unmatched: 15. This CDR3 has 19 amino acids. Germline CDR1 and CDR2: MNHEY and SVGAGI. This chain's CDR3 is CASSSGAGLAGGLGNEQFF. The CDR3 bases are TGTGCCAGCAGTTCAGGGGCTGGACTAGCGGGAGGACTGGGAAATGAGCAGTTCTTC.

This clonotype occurred a few times. The rearrangement joins TRBV9 to TRBJ2-5, with 7 nucleotides matching TRBD2. Trimming removed 2 bases from V and 5 bases from J; junction bases left unmatched: 9. The CDR3 length is 15 residues. Germline V lookup: CDR1 SGDLS, CDR2 YYNGEE. The DNA for the CDR3 is TGTGCCAGCAGCGTCACACGGGGAGGGCGGGAGACCCAGTACTTC. This sequence encodes CASSVTRGGRETQYF.

The chain is built from TRBV2 and TRBJ1-1; D remains ambiguous. Trimming cost V 10 bases and J 1 base, with 13 bases left between them. CDR1 and CDR2 from the germline V gene are SNHLY and FYNNEI. There are 13 residues in the CDR3. The CDR3 loop is CATYEGENTEAFF. The CDR3, as DNA: TGTGCCACCTATGAGGGTGAGAACACTGAAGCTTTCTTT.

This clonotype was seen a few times. The chain recombines TRBV9 with TRBJ2-6; D could derive from TRBD1 or TRBD2 (5 bases each). Looked up from germline, CDR1 is SGDLS and CDR2 is YYNGEE. This CDR3 region has 16 residues. The V end was cut by 1 base, the J end by 8 bases, with 16 bases between. Here the CDR3 DNA reads TGTGCCAGCAGCGTAAAAGAGGGGTCGGGTCCCAACGTCCTGACTTTC. Protein sequence: CASSVKEGSGPNVLTF.

This clonotype has a count of ten or more. J is TRBJ2-7 and V is TRBV7-2; 9 nucleotides align to TRBD1. J gave up 4 bases and V 5 bases, and 6 bases lay outside the gene matches. The CDR3 covers 14 residues. Germline V CDR1 and CDR2: SGHTA, FQGNSA. This chain's CDR3 is CASSLDRGAYEQYV. In DNA, the CDR3 is TGTGCCAGCAGCCTTGACAGGGGGGCGTACGAGCAGTACGTC.

The rearrangement links TRBV6-2 or TRBV6-3 to TRBJ2-1; D possibly matches TRBD1 or TRBD2 (5 bases each). Trimming removed 4 bases at V and 0 bases at J, with 13 bases between. CDR3 size: 16 residues. The germline gives CDR1 MNHEY, CDR2 SVGEGT. CDR3 residues: CASSFGGEGSYNEQFF. The CDR3 region has the DNA TGTGCCAGCAGTTTTGGGGGAGAAGGCTCCTACAATGAGCAGTTCTTC.

The V and J genes are TRBV18 and TRBJ2-5; 15 nucleotides agree with TRBD2. V shed 6 bases and J 0 bases; nucleotides not matched to a gene: 8. Germline values: CDR1 KGHSH, CDR2 LQKENI. The CDR3 contains 18 residues. The CDR3 protein is CASSRGTSGRLDQETQYF. The CDR3 DNA is TGTGCCAGCTCTCGGGGGACTAGCGGGAGGTTGGACCAAGAGACCCAGTACTTC.

This sequence joins TRBV30 and TRBJ2-5; 10 bases agree with TRBD2. Germline trimming cut 4 bases from V and 1 base from J; bases unmatched to any gene: 6. Germline V gives CDR1 GTSNPN, CDR2 SVGIG (reference sequence). There are 15 residues in the CDR3. The CDR3 sequence: CAWMSGLAAQETQYF. The CDR3 coding sequence is TGTGCCTGGATGTCTGGACTAGCGGCCCAAGAGACCCAGTACTTC.

This clonotype was counted only a few times. This chain connects TRBV7-2 to TRBJ2-2; D is possibly TRBD2 (5 bases). Germline-derived CDR1 and CDR2 are SGHTA and FQGNSA. Trimming took 5 bases from V and 0 from J, leaving 13 bases between them. This CDR3 comprises 16 residues. CDR3 coding DNA: TGTGCCAGCAGCATGGACGGAGGATCGAACACCGGGGAGCTGTTTTTT. Translating it yields CASSMDGGSNTGELFF. The whole variable domain, filled in from reference TRBV7-2 and TRBJ2-2, reads GAGVSQSPSNKVTEKGKDVELRCDPISGHTALYWYRQSLGQGLEFLIYFQGNSAPDKSGLPSDRFSAERTGGSVSTLTIQRTQQEDSAVYLCASSMDGGSNTGELFFGEGSRLTVL.

This clonotype was picked up a small number of times. The chain combines TRBV7-7 with TRBJ2-5; possible D gene TRBD2, 5 bases. CDR1 is SSHAT and CDR2 is FNYEAQ in the germline V gene (reference sequence). V lost 2 bases to trimming and J lost 2 bases, with 12 bases between them. The CDR3 runs 15 residues. CDR3 bases: TGTGCCAGCAGCTTAAAGAGGGATCCTCAAGAGACCCAGTACTTC. This encodes CASSLKRDPQETQYF. The whole variable domain, remainder taken from reference TRBV7-7 and TRBJ2-5, is GAGVSQSPRYKVTKRGQDVTLRCDPISSHATLYWYQQALGQGPEFLTYFNYEAQPDKSGLPSDRFSAERPEGSISTLTIQRTEQRDSAMYRCASSLKRDPQETQYFGPGTRLLVL.

The genes are TRBV2 and TRBJ1-1, with D uncertain. There are 13 residues in the CDR3. Germline V gene lookup returns CDR1 SNHLY and CDR2 FYNNEI. V was cut by 6 bases and J by 2 bases, with 10 bases left in between. The CDR3 here is CASRVQINTEAFF. The CDR3 DNA reads TGTGCCAGCAGGGTCCAGATAAACACTGAAGCTTTCTTT.

The chain employs TRBV27 and TRBJ2-7; a weak D match, TRBD2 (6 bases). The CDR3 loop spans 13 amino acids. V lost 5 bases and J 2 bases, leaving 10 bases between the germline ends. Germline loops: CDR1 MNHEY, CDR2 SMNVEV (reference sequence). CDR3 sequence: CASSPGVPYEQYF. In DNA form, the CDR3 reads TGTGCCAGCAGTCCGGGGGTTCCCTACGAGCAGTACTTC.